This T cell receptor beta chain stems from a study of blood T cell repertoires in COVID-19. Study-wide context: Samples taken during acute and convalescent COVID-19 were collected in the United States, Italy and Spain. T cells, B-cell-depleted T cells, or PBMCs provided the cDNA or gDNA that served as material.

Per the original data handling: The authors estimated nucleated cell counts from reference gene primer amplification. Assay: immunoSEQ multiplex PCR; the TCRdb copy retains only in-frame clones and omits some. For V, J and clone size, that table is used; D and trimming come from the DNA. The data show under 120,000 clones, about 88% seen once. Trimming left V 7 bases short and J 10 bases short, with 17 bases between. In germline, CDR1 is KGHSH, CDR2 LQKENI. This CDR3 region has 13 residues. The source is a human donor in a cohort sampled during active COVID-19. Sequencing used peripheral blood. V and J are TRBV18 and TRBJ2-1; D is unresolved. The DNA of the CDR3 is TGTGCCAGCTACACCCCCGCTTCCCCCGAGCAGTTCTTC. The encoded protein is CASYTPASPEQFF.